Listed below are T cell receptor beta chains from one sample, sequenced in a study of OX40 agonist ivuxolimab in advanced cancers. Method: immunoSEQ multiplex PCR; TCRdb's copy keeps in-frame clones and lacks some. The sample carries nearly 25,000 clones, 60% to 80% recorded once. Sequencing was performed on CD4+ or CD8+ T cells sorted from blood, taken in a trial of the OX40 agonist ivuxolimab. The receptors here all came from an adult with an advanced solid tumor such as melanoma, head and neck, liver or kidney cancer. Each CDR3 is given with its conserved first and last residue. The D gene is left open where the match is weak. A row's size may be missing; if present it is once, few, many or a size class.

CDR3 DNA: TGCGCCAGCAGGAACACCGGGGAGCTGTTTTTT
CDR3 protein: CASRNTGELFF
V gene: TRBV4-1
D gene: -
clone size: -
J gene: TRBJ2-2

CDR3 DNA: TGTGCCAGCAGCTTATGGGCTAGTCGGGGTAATGAAAAACTGTTTTTT
CDR3 protein: CASSLWASRGNEKLFF
V gene: TRBV7-9
D gene: -
clone size: few
J gene: TRBJ1-4

CDR3 DNA: TGTGCCAGCAGCTTGGGGGGGTCCTACAATGAGCAGTTCTTC
CDR3 protein: CASSLGGSYNEQFF
V gene: TRBV5-6
D gene: -
clone size: -
J gene: TRBJ2-1

CDR3 DNA: TGTGCCAGCAGTGCCTGGGCATCGGATCTCTATGGCTACACCTTC
CDR3 protein: CASSAWASDLYGYTF
V gene: TRBV2
D gene: -
clone size: -
J gene: TRBJ1-2

CDR3 DNA: TGTGCCAGCAGAGATGTGAACACTGAAGCTTTCTTT
CDR3 protein: CASRDVNTEAFF
V gene: TRBV28
D gene: -
clone size: -
J gene: TRBJ1-1

CDR3 DNA: TGTGCTAGTGGGCCCTTCCCCAGGAATCAGCCCCAGCATTTT
CDR3 protein: CASGPFPRNQPQHF
V gene: TRBV12-5
D gene: -
clone size: -
J gene: TRBJ1-5

CDR3 DNA: TGTGCCAGCAGCTGGCCTGTGGTAGGAGCTTTCTTT
CDR3 protein: CASSWPVVGAFF
V gene: TRBV7-2
D gene: -
clone size: -
J gene: TRBJ1-1

CDR3 DNA: TGTGCCAGTAGTATAGACAGGGTAGGGGGCTACACCTTC
CDR3 protein: CASSIDRVGGYTF
V gene: TRBV19
D gene: -
clone size: -
J gene: TRBJ1-2

CDR3 DNA: TGTGCCAGCAGCTTAGTAGGGGGGGCCGCAAATACGCAGTATTTT
CDR3 protein: CASSLVGGAANTQYF
V gene: TRBV11-3
D gene: -
clone size: -
J gene: TRBJ2-3

CDR3 DNA: TGCGCCAGCAGCTTGGATTCTCTGGGGTGGAGTTCTGGAAACACCATATATTTT
CDR3 protein: CASSLDSLGWSSGNTIYF
V gene: TRBV5-1
D gene: -
clone size: -
J gene: TRBJ1-3

CDR3 DNA: TGTGCCAGCAGCCCCTGGGACGGCTACACCTTC
CDR3 protein: CASSPWDGYTF
V gene: TRBV6-5
D gene: -
clone size: -
J gene: TRBJ1-2

CDR3 DNA: TGTGCCAGCAGTGCCCGTAGCGGGGGTGTCAATGAGCAGTTCTTC
CDR3 protein: CASSARSGGVNEQFF
V gene: TRBV2
D gene: TRBD2
clone size: -
J gene: TRBJ2-1

CDR3 DNA: TGCGCCAGCAGTCTAGCCGACAGTCAAAATGAGCAGTTCTTC
CDR3 protein: CASSLADSQNEQFF
V gene: TRBV10-2
D gene: -
clone size: -
J gene: TRBJ2-1

CDR3 DNA: TGTGCCAGCAGCGTAGCCTGGGGGGTTGGCGAGCAGTACTTC
CDR3 protein: CASSVAWGVGEQYF
V gene: TRBV9
D gene: -
clone size: -
J gene: TRBJ2-7

CDR3 DNA: TGTGCCAGTAGTATAGATCTATACTCCCTATTCACTGAAGCTTTCTTT
CDR3 protein: CASSIDLYSLFTEAFF
V gene: TRBV19
D gene: -
clone size: -
J gene: TRBJ1-1

CDR3 DNA: TGTGCCAGCAGCTTGTCTCCCGGGGAAGGAGATACGCAGTATTTT
CDR3 protein: CASSLSPGEGDTQYF
V gene: TRBV5-4
D gene: -
clone size: -
J gene: TRBJ2-3

CDR3 DNA: TGTGCCAGCAGTCCTACAGGGGCAGCCAAAAACATTCAGTACTTC
CDR3 protein: CASSPTGAAKNIQYF
V gene: TRBV6-1
D gene: TRBD1
clone size: -
J gene: TRBJ2-4

CDR3 DNA: TGTGCCAGCAGTTTTCAGGGGCCGGGGACTGAAGCTTTCTTT
CDR3 protein: CASSFQGPGTEAFF
V gene: TRBV2
D gene: -
clone size: -
J gene: TRBJ1-1

CDR3 DNA: TGTGCCAGCAGTGAAGGGAATGGCTACACCTTC
CDR3 protein: CASSEGNGYTF
V gene: TRBV6-1
D gene: -
clone size: -
J gene: TRBJ1-2

CDR3 DNA: TGTGCCAGCAGCTTAAAGCAGGGCACTGAAGCTTTCTTT
CDR3 protein: CASSLKQGTEAFF
V gene: TRBV7-3
D gene: -
clone size: few
J gene: TRBJ1-1

CDR3 DNA: TGTGCCAGCAGCTCCGACAAAACAAATTCACCCCTCCACTTT
CDR3 protein: CASSSDKTNSPLHF
V gene: TRBV11-2
D gene: -
clone size: -
J gene: TRBJ1-6

CDR3 DNA: TGCGCCAGCATCCGGACAGGCGAAACTGAAGCTTTCTTT
CDR3 protein: CASIRTGETEAFF
V gene: TRBV5-1
D gene: TRBD1
clone size: -
J gene: TRBJ1-1

CDR3 DNA: TGTGCCAGCAGCCAAGATGGGCGGATTGAGCAGTTCTTC
CDR3 protein: CASSQDGRIEQFF
V gene: TRBV14
D gene: -
clone size: few
J gene: TRBJ2-1

CDR3 DNA: TGTGCCAGCTCATCCCTGGCGGGGCGGGATACGCAGTATTTT
CDR3 protein: CASSSLAGRDTQYF
V gene: TRBV6-4
D gene: -
clone size: few
J gene: TRBJ2-3

CDR3 DNA: TGTGCCAGCAGCTTAGGAGTTACAGGGCCTAACTATGGCTACACCTTC
CDR3 protein: CASSLGVTGPNYGYTF
V gene: TRBV11-2
D gene: -
clone size: -
J gene: TRBJ1-2

CDR3 DNA: TGTGCCAGCAGCCTGAACAATGAGCAGTTCTTC
CDR3 protein: CASSLNNEQFF
V gene: TRBV9
D gene: -
clone size: -
J gene: TRBJ2-1

CDR3 DNA: TGTGCCAGCTCTCGACGGCAGGCTGAAAAACTGTTTTTT
CDR3 protein: CASSRRQAEKLFF
V gene: TRBV18
D gene: -
clone size: -
J gene: TRBJ1-4

CDR3 DNA: TGTGCCAGCAGGACAGGACACGAGCAGTACTTC
CDR3 protein: CASRTGHEQYF
V gene: TRBV25-1
D gene: -
clone size: -
J gene: TRBJ2-7

CDR3 DNA: TGTGCCAGCAGTTTAGGGCCGAACACTGAAGCTTTCTTT
CDR3 protein: CASSLGPNTEAFF
V gene: TRBV27
D gene: -
clone size: -
J gene: TRBJ1-1

CDR3 DNA: TGTGCCAGCAGCTTGGAGGGACAGGGGTTGTTAGAGACCCAGTACTTC
CDR3 protein: CASSLEGQGLLETQYF
V gene: TRBV5-4
D gene: TRBD1
clone size: -
J gene: TRBJ2-5

CDR3 DNA: TGTGCCAGCAGCCAACAGGTACACAGCTCCTACGAGCAGTACTTC
CDR3 protein: CASSQQVHSSYEQYF
V gene: TRBV2
D gene: -
clone size: -
J gene: TRBJ2-7

CDR3 DNA: TGTGCCAGCAGCTACCTCGGGACAGGGAGGTACGAGCAGTACTTC
CDR3 protein: CASSYLGTGRYEQYF
V gene: TRBV7-2
D gene: TRBD1
clone size: -
J gene: TRBJ2-7

CDR3 DNA: TGCGCCAGCAGCTTGGGCGGGACAGATACGCAGTATTTT
CDR3 protein: CASSLGGTDTQYF
V gene: TRBV5-1
D gene: -
clone size: -
J gene: TRBJ2-3

CDR3 DNA: TGTGCCAGCAGCTTGGCCAATACCGTTCCTAGGGAGCTGTTTTTT
CDR3 protein: CASSLANTVPRELFF
V gene: TRBV5-4
D gene: -
clone size: -
J gene: TRBJ2-2

CDR3 DNA: TGTGCCAGCAGCTTTGGGGGCAGCAATCAGCCCCAGCATTTT
CDR3 protein: CASSFGGSNQPQHF
V gene: TRBV9
D gene: -
clone size: once
J gene: TRBJ1-5

CDR3 DNA: TGTGCCAGCAGTTTTTACCGCCCGGTTAGACAGGGGAGTGAAAAACTGTTTTTT
CDR3 protein: CASSFYRPVRQGSEKLFF
V gene: TRBV11-2
D gene: TRBD1
clone size: -
J gene: TRBJ1-4

CDR3 DNA: TGTGCCAGCAGCCCGCCAACAGGGTTCATGAACACCGGGGAGCTGTTTTTT
CDR3 protein: CASSPPTGFMNTGELFF
V gene: TRBV4-2
D gene: -
clone size: -
J gene: TRBJ2-2

CDR3 DNA: TGTGCCAGCAGCCAATTGACTAGCGGGCTCTCCTACGAGCAGTACTTC
CDR3 protein: CASSQLTSGLSYEQYF
V gene: TRBV7-6
D gene: TRBD2
clone size: -
J gene: TRBJ2-7

CDR3 DNA: TGTGCCAGCAGCTTTCGCCAGGGGCGCCAAGAGACCCAGTACTTC
CDR3 protein: CASSFRQGRQETQYF
V gene: TRBV27
D gene: -
clone size: -
J gene: TRBJ2-5

CDR3 DNA: TGCGCCAGCAGCACGGGACTAGTGGGAGGGGAGACCCAGTACTTC
CDR3 protein: CASSTGLVGGETQYF
V gene: TRBV5-1
D gene: TRBD2
clone size: -
J gene: TRBJ2-5

CDR3 DNA: TGTGCCAGCAGCCATGATAGAATGAACACTGAAGCTTTCTTT
CDR3 protein: CASSHDRMNTEAFF
V gene: TRBV14
D gene: -
clone size: few
J gene: TRBJ1-1

CDR3 DNA: TGTGCCAGCAGCTTGGGGGGGAGCACAGATACGCAGTATTTT
CDR3 protein: CASSLGGSTDTQYF
V gene: TRBV5-4
D gene: -
clone size: few
J gene: TRBJ2-3

CDR3 DNA: TGTGCCAGCAGCGCCCCGGTGGGCCATAGCACAGATACGCAGTATTTT
CDR3 protein: CASSAPVGHSTDTQYF
V gene: TRBV9
D gene: -
clone size: few
J gene: TRBJ2-3

CDR3 DNA: TGTGCCAGCAGTAACCTAGCGGGGGGGACACAAGAGACCCAGTACTTC
CDR3 protein: CASSNLAGGTQETQYF
V gene: TRBV28
D gene: TRBD2
clone size: -
J gene: TRBJ2-5

CDR3 DNA: TGCGCCAGCAGTCAGGGCTATGGCTATGGCTACACCTTC
CDR3 protein: CASSQGYGYGYTF
V gene: TRBV5-1
D gene: -
clone size: -
J gene: TRBJ1-2

CDR3 DNA: TGTGCCAGCAGCCGGGGACTCAATGAAAAACTGTTTTTT
CDR3 protein: CASSRGLNEKLFF
V gene: TRBV14
D gene: -
clone size: -
J gene: TRBJ1-4

CDR3 DNA: TGTGCCAGCAGCCCCTCGGGCCACGAGCAGTACTTC
CDR3 protein: CASSPSGHEQYF
V gene: TRBV28
D gene: -
clone size: -
J gene: TRBJ2-7

CDR3 DNA: TGCGCCAGCAGCGAGACCAGCTATGGCTACACCTTC
CDR3 protein: CASSETSYGYTF
V gene: TRBV5-1
D gene: -
clone size: -
J gene: TRBJ1-2

CDR3 DNA: TGTGCCAGTAGTCTTCGACTCTCTGGAAACACCATATATTTT
CDR3 protein: CASSLRLSGNTIYF
V gene: TRBV19
D gene: -
clone size: -
J gene: TRBJ1-3

CDR3 DNA: TGTGCCAGCAGCTTAGCCGACAGGGCCAATTCACCCCTCCACTTT
CDR3 protein: CASSLADRANSPLHF
V gene: TRBV11-2
D gene: TRBD1
clone size: few
J gene: TRBJ1-6

CDR3 DNA: TGCGCCAGCAGCTTTATCGGGACGAACACCGGGGAGCTGTTTTTT
CDR3 protein: CASSFIGTNTGELFF
V gene: TRBV5-1
D gene: -
clone size: few
J gene: TRBJ2-2

CDR3 DNA: TGTGCCAGTAGTATCAGGGGGAACAGGTATGGCTACACCTTC
CDR3 protein: CASSIRGNRYGYTF
V gene: TRBV19
D gene: TRBD1
clone size: few
J gene: TRBJ1-2

CDR3 DNA: TGTGCCAGTAGTATTGGGGGACTAGCGGGGGATTACACAGATACGCAGTATTTT
CDR3 protein: CASSIGGLAGDYTDTQYF
V gene: TRBV19
D gene: TRBD2
clone size: -
J gene: TRBJ2-3

CDR3 DNA: TGTGCCATCAGTGGTCGGGGACCGACAGATACGCAGTATTTT
CDR3 protein: CAISGRGPTDTQYF
V gene: TRBV10-3
D gene: -
clone size: -
J gene: TRBJ2-3

CDR3 DNA: TGTGCCAGCAGCCGCCGGGACAGAAGTTTCCACACTGAAGCTTTCTTT
CDR3 protein: CASSRRDRSFHTEAFF
V gene: TRBV7-8
D gene: TRBD1
clone size: few
J gene: TRBJ1-1

CDR3 DNA: TGTGCCAGTAGTCAAGGGTTTTTGGCTTTCTTT
CDR3 protein: CASSQGFLAFF
V gene: TRBV19
D gene: -
clone size: -
J gene: TRBJ1-1

CDR3 DNA: TGTGCCTGGAGTGGCGGACACAGCGGTTCTGAAAAACTGTTTTTT
CDR3 protein: CAWSGGHSGSEKLFF
V gene: TRBV30
D gene: -
clone size: -
J gene: TRBJ1-4

CDR3 DNA: TGTGCCAGCAGCTGGGATCCCGGACAGGGGACAGATACGCAGTATTTT
CDR3 protein: CASSWDPGQGTDTQYF
V gene: TRBV5-6
D gene: TRBD1
clone size: -
J gene: TRBJ2-3

CDR3 DNA: TGTGCCAGCAGCTTGTCGACTGATAGCTCCTACAATGAGCAGTTCTTC
CDR3 protein: CASSLSTDSSYNEQFF
V gene: TRBV5-6
D gene: -
clone size: -
J gene: TRBJ2-1

CDR3 DNA: TGTGCCATCAGTGAGGCAGGGGTCGGGGAGCTGTTTTTT
CDR3 protein: CAISEAGVGELFF
V gene: TRBV10-3
D gene: -
clone size: -
J gene: TRBJ2-2